This TCR beta chain is from a study of blood T cell repertoires in COVID-19. On the study more broadly: Acute and convalescent COVID-19 samples came from the United States, Italy and Spain.

Produced via immunoSEQ multiplex PCR; TCRdb's table is partial and in-frame only. The table includes 100,000 to 150,000 clones, 84% detected once. The CDR3 runs 16 residues. Trimming cost V 1 base and J 9 bases; bases outside gene matches: 11. Germline assignment: CDR1 SGHDT and CDR2 YYEEEE. This study enrolled people aged about 18 to 100 from roughly 24 US geographic areas. Assignments of participants to cohorts depended upon their own reported clinical history. Cohort 3 donors were reported recovered after two negative PCRs, clearance, or symptom resolution. The chain combines TRBV5-6 with TRBJ2-1; 9 bases line up with TRBD2. Sequencing was carried out using PBMCs or T cells enriched from blood (not recorded which). The clonotype originates from a woman between 25 and 40 years old who had recovered from COVID-19. CDR3 loop: CASSLLAGGGYGEQFF. CDR3 in DNA: TGTGCCAGCAGCTTGCTGGCGGGAGGGGGTTATGGTGAGCAGTTCTTC.